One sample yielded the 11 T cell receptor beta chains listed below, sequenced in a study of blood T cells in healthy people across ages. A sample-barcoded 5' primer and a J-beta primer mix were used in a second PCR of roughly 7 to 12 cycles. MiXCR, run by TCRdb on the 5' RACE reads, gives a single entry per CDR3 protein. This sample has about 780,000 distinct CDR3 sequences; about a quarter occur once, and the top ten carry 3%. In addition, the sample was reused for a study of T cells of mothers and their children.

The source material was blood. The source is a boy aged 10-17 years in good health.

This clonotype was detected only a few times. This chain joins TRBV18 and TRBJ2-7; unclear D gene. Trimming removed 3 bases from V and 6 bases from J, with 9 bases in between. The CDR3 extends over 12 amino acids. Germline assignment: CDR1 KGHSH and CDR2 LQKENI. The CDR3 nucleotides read TGTGCCAGCTCACCGAGCGCATTCGAGCAGTACTTC. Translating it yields CASSPSAFEQYF.

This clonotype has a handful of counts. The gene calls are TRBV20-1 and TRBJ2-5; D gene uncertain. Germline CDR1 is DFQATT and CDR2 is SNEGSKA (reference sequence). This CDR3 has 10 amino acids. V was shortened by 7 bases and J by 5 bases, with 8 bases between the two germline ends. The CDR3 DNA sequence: TGCAGTGGGTTAAGGGAGACCCAGTACTTC. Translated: CSGLRETQYF.

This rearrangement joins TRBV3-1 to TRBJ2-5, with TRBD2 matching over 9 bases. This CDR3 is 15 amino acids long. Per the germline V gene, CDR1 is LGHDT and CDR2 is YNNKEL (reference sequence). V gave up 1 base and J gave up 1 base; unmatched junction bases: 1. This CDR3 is CASSQVAGVQETQYF. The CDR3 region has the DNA TGTGCCAGCAGCCAAGTAGCGGGGGTCCAAGAGACCCAGTACTTC.

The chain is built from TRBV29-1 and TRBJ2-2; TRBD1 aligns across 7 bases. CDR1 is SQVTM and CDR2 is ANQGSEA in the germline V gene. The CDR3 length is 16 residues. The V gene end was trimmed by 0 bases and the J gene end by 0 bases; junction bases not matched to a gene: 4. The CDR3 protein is CSVEDRQGSNTGELFF. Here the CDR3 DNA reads TGCAGCGTTGAAGATCGACAGGGATCGAACACCGGGGAGCTGTTTTTT.

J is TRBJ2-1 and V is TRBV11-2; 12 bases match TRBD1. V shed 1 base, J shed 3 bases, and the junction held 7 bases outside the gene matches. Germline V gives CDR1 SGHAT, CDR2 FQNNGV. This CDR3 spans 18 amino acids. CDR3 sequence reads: CASSLGTGTGGYYNEQFF. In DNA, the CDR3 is TGTGCCAGCAGCTTAGGGACCGGGACAGGGGGCTACTACAATGAGCAGTTCTTC.

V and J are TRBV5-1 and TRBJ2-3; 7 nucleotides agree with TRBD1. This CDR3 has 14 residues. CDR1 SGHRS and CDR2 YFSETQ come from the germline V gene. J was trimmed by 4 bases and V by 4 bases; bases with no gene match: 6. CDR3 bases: TGCGCCAGCAGCACAGGGGAACGTGCAGATACGCAGTATTTT. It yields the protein CASSTGERADTQYF.

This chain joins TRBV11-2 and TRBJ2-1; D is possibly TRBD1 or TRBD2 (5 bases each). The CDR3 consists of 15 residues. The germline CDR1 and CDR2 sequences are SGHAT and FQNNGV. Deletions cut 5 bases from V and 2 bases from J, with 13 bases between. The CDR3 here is CASSQLRGPYNEQFF. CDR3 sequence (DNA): TGTGCCAGCAGCCAATTGAGGGGCCCCTACAATGAGCAGTTCTTC.

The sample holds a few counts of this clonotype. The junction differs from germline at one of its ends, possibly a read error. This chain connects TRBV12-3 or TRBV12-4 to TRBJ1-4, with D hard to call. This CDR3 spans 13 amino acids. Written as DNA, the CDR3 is TGCGCCAGCAGGAATGACTGGGGTGAAAAACTGTTTTTT. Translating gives CASRNDWGEKLFF.

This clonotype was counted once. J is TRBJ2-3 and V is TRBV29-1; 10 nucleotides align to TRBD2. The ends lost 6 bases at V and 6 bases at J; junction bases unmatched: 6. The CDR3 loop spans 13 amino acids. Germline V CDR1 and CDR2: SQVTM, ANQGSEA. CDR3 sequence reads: CSVESGGADTQYF. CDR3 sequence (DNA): TGCAGCGTCGAGAGCGGGGGGGCGGATACGCAGTATTTT.

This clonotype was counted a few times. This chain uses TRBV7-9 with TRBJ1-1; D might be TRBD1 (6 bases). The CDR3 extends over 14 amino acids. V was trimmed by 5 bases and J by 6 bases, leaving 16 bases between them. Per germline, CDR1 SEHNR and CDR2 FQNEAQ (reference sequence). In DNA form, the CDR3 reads TGTGCCAGCAGCCCCGCAGGGGCGCGCGCTGAAGCTTTCTTT. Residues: CASSPAGARAEAFF.

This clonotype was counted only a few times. Here the CDR3 reads CASSLSTTGGVEQYF. CDR3 nucleotides: TGTGCCAGCAGTTTATCGACTACGGGGGGGGTCGAGCAGTACTTC. This rearrangement joins TRBV27 to TRBJ2-5; 8 bases agree with TRBD2. The J call may be wrong; the DNA end is better matched by TRBJ2-7. CDR3 length: 15 amino acids. Germline loops: CDR1 MNHEY, CDR2 SMNVEV (reference sequence).